Below are 2 T cell receptor beta chains sequenced from a single sample in a study of beta chain features in type 1 diabetes. Every bit of the isolated RNA underwent reverse transcription, so sequencing read expressed TCRB transcripts. Assay used: immunoSEQ multiplex PCR; TCRdb lists only in-frame clones, some missing. The table shows about 350,000 clones, with roughly a fifth occurring only once. The sequenced sample consisted of naive CD4+ T cells from blood. The receptor source for this set is a woman between 18 and 29 years old in good health.

This clone was found a few times. The chain employs TRBV6-4 and TRBJ1-1; 9 nucleotides align to TRBD1. There are 14 residues in the CDR3. The germline CDR1 and CDR2 sequences are MRHNA and SNTAGT. The J segment lost 1 base and the V segment lost 7 bases, leaving 4 bases of the junction unmatched. DNA for the CDR3: TGTGCCAGCAACGCACAGGGGGCGAACACTGAAGCTTTCTTT. Protein product: CASNAQGANTEAFF.

This clone was observed a handful of times. The rearrangement links TRBV2 to TRBJ2-1; the D is unclear. This CDR3 is 15 amino acids long. CDR1 and CDR2 from the germline V gene are SNHLY and FYNNEI. V was shortened by 1 base and J by 0 bases, with 7 bases between the two germline ends. The CDR3 bases are TGTGCCAGCAGTGAAGACCTGAGCTCCTACAATGAGCAGTTCTTC. Translating gives CASSEDLSSYNEQFF.